This passage covers 10 T cell receptor beta chains from one sample sequenced in a study of vaccination and CD4 T cells after COVID-19. These receptors have no identified antigens. Regarding treatment: roughly ten-day PBMC culture with coronavirus spike peptide pools or control peptides (ViraFEST assay). Cultured CD4+ T cell DNA underwent sequencing with the Oncomine TCR Beta short-read assay. TCRdb used MiXCR to reprocess the PCR reads, holding one entry per CDR3 protein. The sample holds some 9,500 distinct CDR3 sequences, around 49% seen once. Specimen: CD4+ T cells from blood, cultured in vitro. The receptors were gathered from a human donor who had recovered from COVID-19.

This chain joins TRBV5-5 and TRBJ2-5; 12 bases agree with TRBD2. This CDR3 region has 16 residues. In germline, CDR1 is SGHKS, CDR2 YYEKEE (reference sequence). With V trimmed by 2 bases and J by 4 bases, 6 bases remained unmatched. In DNA, the CDR3 is TGTGCCAGCAGCTTCCCTAGCGGGGGGGCCGGAGAGACCCAGTACTTC. Encoded protein: CASSFPSGGAGETQYF.

The chain combines TRBV6-1 with TRBJ2-7; D not certain. V was trimmed by 6 bases and J by 4 bases, leaving 7 bases between them. The germline V gene encodes CDR1 MNHNS and CDR2 SASEGT. This CDR3 has 11 amino acids. In DNA form, the CDR3 reads TGTGCCAGCAGCCCCCTATACGAGCAGTACTTC. Translation gives CASSPLYEQYF.

The V call is TRBV12-3 or TRBV12-4, the J call TRBJ2-3; TRBD1 matches at 10 bases. V shed 5 bases and J 4 bases; nucleotides not matched to a gene: 6. The CDR3 covers 15 residues. CDR3 loop: CASSRTGGSSDTQYF. The CDR3 DNA reads as TGTGCCAGCAGTAGGACAGGGGGGTCATCAGATACGCAGTATTTT.

The genes are TRBV7-9 and TRBJ1-1; 9 bases align to TRBD1. The ends lost 5 bases at V and 3 bases at J; junction bases unmatched: 4. This CDR3 has 14 residues. CDR1 and CDR2 from the germline V gene are SEHNR and FQNEAQ (reference sequence). CDR3 amino acids: CASSKRTGDTEAFF. The CDR3 nucleotides read TGTGCCAGCAGCAAACGGACAGGGGACACTGAAGCTTTCTTT.

This chain joins TRBV6-1 and TRBJ2-7, with 11 bases lining up with TRBD2. The V gene's germline CDR1 is MNHNS and CDR2 SASEGT. Trimming removed 0 bases from V and 2 bases from J; junction bases left unmatched: 0. The CDR3 has 15 amino acids. CDR3 residues: CASSEASGGAYEQYF. The CDR3 DNA reads as TGTGCCAGCAGTGAAGCTAGCGGGGGGGCCTACGAGCAGTACTTC.

The chain has TRBV19 and TRBJ2-6; TRBD2 matches at 7 bases. Germline V gene sequence: CDR1 LNHDA, CDR2 SQIVND (reference sequence). V dropped 4 bases and J dropped 0; count of bases not matched to a gene: 3. CDR3 length equals 16 residues. The CDR3 nucleotides read TGTGCCAGTAGTAGTCCGGGGGGCTCTGGGGCCAACGTCCTGACTTTC. It encodes CASSSPGGSGANVLTF. Variable domain in full (rest from reference TRBV19 and TRBJ2-6): DGGITQSPKYLFRKEGQNVTLSCEQNLNHDAMYWYRQDPGQGLRLIYYSQIVNDFQKGDIAEGYSVSREKKESFPLTVTSAQKNPTAFYLCASSSPGGSGANVLTFGAGSRLTVL.

The chain uses TRBV12-3 or TRBV12-4 and TRBJ2-1, with a tentative D call TRBD1 (6 bases). The CDR3 sequence is 13 residues long. The germline V and J ends were trimmed by 3 bases and 9 bases, with 12 bases remaining between them. The CDR3 nucleotides read TGTGCCAGCAGTTTTGGGGGCGCGGGTGAGCAGTTCTTC. This codes for CASSFGGAGEQFF.

The V call is TRBV19, the J call TRBJ1-4; 8 bases fit TRBD1. Unmatched junction bases numbered 7, after V lost 9 bases and J lost 7 bases. CDR1 is LNHDA, CDR2 SQIVND, per germline (reference sequence). The CDR3 contains 13 residues. The CDR3 DNA follows: TGTGCCAGCGCCAGGACAGGGAGTGAAAAACTGTTTTTT. Its protein is CASARTGSEKLFF.

The rearrangement uses TRBV7-2 and TRBJ1-5, with D perhaps TRBD1 (5 bases). The CDR3 consists of 15 residues. V was pared by 3 bases and J by 7 bases, with 16 bases between. The V gene's germline CDR1 is SGHTA and CDR2 FQGNSA. CDR3 coding DNA: TGTGCCAGCAGCTTGGCCGGGGGGATAGGCCAGCCCCAGCATTTT. This sequence encodes CASSLAGGIGQPQHF.

The chain recombines TRBV7-9 with TRBJ2-1; D is undetermined. Germline values: CDR1 SEHNR, CDR2 FQNEAQ (reference sequence). V dropped 0 bases and J dropped 7 bases, with 13 bases sitting between them. The CDR3 consists of 15 residues. The CDR3 DNA is TGTGCCAGCAGCTTAGCTCGGATTAGTTGGAATGAGCAGTTCTTC. Its translation is CASSLARISWNEQFF.